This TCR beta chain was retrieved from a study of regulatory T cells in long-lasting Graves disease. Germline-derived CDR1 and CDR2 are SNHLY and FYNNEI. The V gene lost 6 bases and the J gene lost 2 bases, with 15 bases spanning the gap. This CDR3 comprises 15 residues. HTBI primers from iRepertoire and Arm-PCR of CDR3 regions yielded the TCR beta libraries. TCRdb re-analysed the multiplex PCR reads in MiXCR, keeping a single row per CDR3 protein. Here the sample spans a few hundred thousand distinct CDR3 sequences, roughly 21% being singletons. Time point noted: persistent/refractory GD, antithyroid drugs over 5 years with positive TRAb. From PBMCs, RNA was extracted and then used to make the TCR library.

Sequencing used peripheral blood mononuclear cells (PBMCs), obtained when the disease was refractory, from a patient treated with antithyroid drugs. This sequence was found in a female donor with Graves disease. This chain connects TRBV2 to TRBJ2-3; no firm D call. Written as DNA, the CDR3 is TGTGCCAGCAGCTTAGTGGGGTCTGACACAGATACGCAGTATTTT. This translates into CASSLVGSDTDTQYF. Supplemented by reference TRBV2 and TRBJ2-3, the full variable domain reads EPEVTQTPSHQVTQMGQEVILRCVPISNHLYFYWYRQILGQKVEFLVSFYNNEISEKSEIFDDQFSVERPDGSNFTLKIRSTKLEDSAMYFCASSLVGSDTDTQYFGPGTRLTVL.